This section outlines one T cell receptor beta chain sequence together with its context. Its cognate antigen is unknown. Unique molecular identifiers were present on the cDNA, and a universal primer site came from template switching. TCRdb independently ran MiXCR on the 5' RACE reads; one entry per CDR3 protein. In the table there are roughly 690,000 distinct CDR3 sequences, approximately 21% of which are singletons. These data come from a study of identical twins. The study's findings and limits: Within cord blood, abundant beta clonotypes carried fewer insertions, but memory repertoires showed no such trend.

V dropped 0 bases and J dropped 5 bases, with 15 bases sitting between them. Germline V gene sequence: CDR1 SGHRS, CDR2 YFSETQ. CDR3 size: 16 residues. These data were also filed under a second study, of T cells expressing NK-cell markers. That source adds: HCMV serostatus: seven of eight sequenced donors positive, one negative.

The V and J genes are TRBV5-1 and TRBJ2-1, with D unclear. The sequenced sample was PBMCs. The receptor was isolated from a woman aged 18-35 years in good health. CDR3 DNA sequence: TGCGCCAGCAGCTTGGACGGATGGAGTTCAAACAATGAGCAGTTCTTC. Protein sequence: CASSLDGWSSNNEQFF. The full variable domain, in which reference TRBV5-1 and TRBJ2-1 provide the parts outside the CDR3, is KAGVTQTPRYLIKTRGQQVTLSCSPISGHRSVSWYQQTPGQGLQFLFEYFSETQRNKGNFPGRFSGRQFSNSRSEMNVSTLELGDSALYLCASSLDGWSSNNEQFFGPGTRLTVL.